This paragraph reports one TCR beta chain. Its antigen remains unknown. The sample contains more than one DNA sequence encoding this CDR3. This record belongs to a study of shared clonotypes between healthy human individuals. Study summary: For every donor, three CD4 naive, three CD4 memory, two CD8 naive and one CD8 memory plates were used. Notes on the study in general: Estimated richness was generally greater in naive than memory subsets.

Per the authors' pipeline: In the immunoSEQ data, sequences were junction-only and lacked quality scores, so filtering differed. The data were produced by immunoSEQ multiplex PCR, yet TCRdb's version contains in-frame clones alone and is incomplete. The DNA was the basis for D and trimming; V, J and clone size are from that table. The table records approximately 1.1 million clones, 78% of them present only once. The sequencing input was memory CD4+ T cells from PBMCs. The subset: CD45RA-negative fraction. This clonotype was sampled from a man aged 18-30 years in good health. Some clones in this sample may be carry-over from other donors' samples.

The CDR3 loop reads CASSIGGQGTYEQYF. Here the CDR3 DNA reads TGTGCCAGTAGTATAGGCGGACAGGGGACCTACGAGCAGTACTTC. This rearrangement joins TRBV19 to TRBJ2-7; 9 positions agree with TRBD1. Germline CDR1 reads LNHDA; CDR2 reads SQIVND (reference sequence). The CDR3 runs 15 residues. Trimming cost V 1 base and J 2 bases; bases outside gene matches: 3.